Below, one T cell receptor beta chain is given with its context. These data originate in a study of blood T cell repertoires in COVID-19. Sequencing used immunoSEQ multiplex PCR; TCRdb keeps in-frame clones, though not all of them. The sample yields nearly 50,000 clones, 70% to 90% seen once. V was pared by 5 bases and J by 2 bases, with 5 bases of the junction left unmatched. In germline, CDR1 is KGHSH, CDR2 LQKENI. There are 14 residues in the CDR3. The receptor comes from an elderly woman with COVID-19, enrolled during active disease. The chain links TRBV18 to TRBJ2-7, with TRBD2 matching over 8 bases. Sequencing used peripheral blood. For the CDR3, the DNA is TGTGCCAGCTCAGAACTTAGCGGGGCCTACGAGCAGTACTTC. Encoded protein: CASSELSGAYEQYF.